This paragraph covers one T cell receptor beta chain sequence. Its antigen is as yet unknown. The data derive from a study of T cells in Graves' hyperthyroidism and ophthalmopathy. Regarding the study as a whole: Separating ophthalmopathy from stable hyperthyroidism was achieved by a 13 V-J model. Researchers found most expanded thyroid clonotypes above 0.001 in blood as well.

The TCR beta CDR3 regions underwent amplification using RNA transcripts as the source. With the HTBI primer set, the TCR CDR3 went through a first round of RT-PCR. TCRdb redid the calling of the multiplex PCR reads with MiXCR, one entry per CDR3 protein. The sample includes some 720,000 distinct CDR3 sequences, less than 20% seen only once; the top ten take 8.4%. Stable hyperthyroidism: no ophthalmopathy progression over 18 months of follow-up. Lactation, pregnancy, other autoimmune disease or uncontrolled infection led to exclusion of patients. V lost 2 bases and J lost 2, with 18 bases in between. Per germline, CDR1 SGHVS and CDR2 FQNEAQ. The CDR3 has 17 amino acids.

The clonotype was recovered from a man aged 18 to 29 with Graves' hyperthyroidism. The source material was blood. The chain recombines TRBV7-8 with TRBJ2-5; TRBD2 might be the D (6 bases). The CDR3 DNA reads as TGTGCCAGCAGCTTACTAATAGCGGCTTTTACACAAGAGACCCAGTACTTC. Protein: CASSLLIAAFTQETQYF.